The 27 T cell receptor beta chains below all came from one sample that was sequenced in a study of PD-L1 blockade in urothelial cancer. Time point here: pretreatment peripheral blood. Clones were sequenced by immunoSEQ multiplex PCR, and TCRdb holds only the in-frame ones, with some missing. Of over 65,000 clones listed, 75% to 90% are singletons. The sample consisted of PBMCs, taken around atezolizumab (anti-PD-L1) treatment. These receptors came from a man aged 65-85 years with urothelial cancer.

This rearrangement joins TRBV29-1 to TRBJ1-4; TRBD1 matches 7 bases. V gave up 6 bases and J gave up 5 bases; unmatched junction bases: 9. The CDR3 runs to 14 residues. Germline V gene sequence: CDR1 SQVTM, CDR2 ANQGSEA. The CDR3 sequence is CSVGTGASNEKLFF. CDR3 nucleotides: TGCAGCGTGGGAACAGGGGCATCCAATGAAAAACTGTTTTTT.

The chain employs TRBV7-8 and TRBJ2-6; tentatively, D is TRBD1 (6 bases). The germline gives CDR1 SGHVS, CDR2 FQNEAQ. The CDR3 totals 16 residues. Trimming took 5 bases from V and 4 from J, leaving 15 bases between them. CDR3 sequence (DNA): TGTGCCAGCAGCCGTGGGGGCTCACCAGGGGCCAACGTCCTGACTTTC. Protein product: CASSRGGSPGANVLTF.

This clone was picked up one time. The chain uses TRBV28 and TRBJ1-2; 8 positions agree with TRBD1. CDR1 and CDR2 from the germline V gene are MDHEN and SYDVKM. V was clipped by 3 bases and J by 4 bases; unmatched bases: 13. The CDR3 loop spans 17 amino acids. CDR3 loop: CASSFHLEGQAVYGYTF. For the CDR3, the DNA is TGTGCCAGCAGTTTCCACCTCGAGGGACAGGCCGTCTATGGCTACACCTTC.

V and J are TRBV2 and TRBJ2-1, with 8 bases aligning to TRBD2. Germline V gives CDR1 SNHLY, CDR2 FYNNEI. CDR3 size: 13 residues. V dropped 8 bases and J dropped 4; count of bases not matched to a gene: 4. CDR3 coding DNA: TGTGCCAGCTGGAGCGGGAGATACAATGAGCAGTTCTTC. Its translation: CASWSGRYNEQFF.

The CDR3 protein is CASGGTSGRSLYNEQFF. CDR3 nucleotide sequence: TGTGCCAGCGGTGGGACTAGCGGGAGGTCTTTGTACAATGAGCAGTTCTTC. J is TRBJ2-1 and V is TRBV7-2; TRBD2 matches 15 bases. J was trimmed by 4 bases and V by 8 bases; bases with no gene match: 9. Germline V gives CDR1 SGHTA, CDR2 FQGNSA. The CDR3 is 17 residues long.

This chain joins TRBV5-5 and TRBJ2-3; D ambiguous. The germline V gene encodes CDR1 SGHKS and CDR2 YYEKEE (reference sequence). The V gene lost 4 bases and the J gene lost 3 bases, with 18 bases spanning the gap. This CDR3 region has 16 residues. Written as DNA, the CDR3 is TGTGCCAGCAGCCCCCATGATGGATTACTAACAGATACGCAGTATTTT. Amino acid sequence: CASSPHDGLLTDTQYF.

This clone showed up just a few times. This chain connects TRBV19 to TRBJ1-3, with unresolved D. V lost 3 bases and J 0 bases, leaving 9 bases between the germline ends. The CDR3 extends over 15 amino acids. Germline V gives CDR1 LNHDA, CDR2 SQIVND (reference sequence). CDR3 DNA sequence: TGTGCCAGTAGTATGGAGGCTGCCTCTGGAAACACCATATATTTT. Protein: CASSMEAASGNTIYF.

This chain links TRBV15 with TRBJ2-1; no firm D call. V gave up 0 bases and J gave up 3 bases, with 6 bases separating them. The length of the CDR3 is 14 residues. From germline, CDR1 is LNHNV and CDR2 YYDKDF (reference sequence). The CDR3: CATSRERLYNEQFF. The CDR3 DNA follows: TGTGCCACCAGCAGAGAGCGCCTCTACAATGAGCAGTTCTTC.

The genes are TRBV9 and TRBJ2-1; no clear D gene. The ends were cut back, 7 bases at V and 15 bases at J, with 8 bases in the middle. CDR3 length: 8 amino acids. Germline V gene lookup returns CDR1 SGDLS and CDR2 YYNGEE. CDR3 sequence (DNA): TGTGCCAGCGTCAAGCCGTTCTTC. Protein product: CASVKPFF.

This clone was found once. The rearrangement links TRBV4-1 to TRBJ1-4; TRBD1 matches at 8 bases. Germline CDR1 reads MGHRA; CDR2 reads YSYEKL. V lost 0 bases to trimming and J lost 7 bases; unmatched junction nucleotides: 7. The length of the CDR3 is 16 residues. The CDR3 here is CASSQEGQGGSEKLFF. CDR3 sequence (DNA): TGCGCCAGCAGCCAAGAAGGACAGGGTGGCAGTGAAAAACTGTTTTTT.

This chain connects TRBV11-3 to TRBJ2-2; D call uncertain. The CDR3 has 13 residues. In germline, CDR1 is SGHNT, CDR2 YENEEA. V lost 2 bases and J 5 bases, leaving 6 bases between the germline ends. CDR3 loop: CASSLRTTGELFF. The CDR3 DNA is TGTGCCAGCAGCTTACGAACTACCGGGGAGCTGTTTTTT. Full variable domain (missing parts from reference TRBV11-3 and TRBJ2-2): EAGVVQSPRYKIIEKKQPVAFWCNPISGHNTLYWYLQNLGQGPELLIRYENEEAVDDSQLPKDRFSAERLKGVDSTLKIQPAELGDSAVYLCASSLRTTGELFFGEGSRLTVL.

The chain combines TRBV19 with TRBJ1-5; D uncertain. Germline lookup yields CDR1 LNHDA and CDR2 SQIVND (reference sequence). V shed 3 bases and J shed 7 bases, with 7 bases lying between them. The CDR3 is 12 amino acids. The chain's CDR3 is CASSMGQQPQHF. The CDR3 region has the DNA TGTGCCAGTAGTATGGGCCAACAGCCCCAGCATTTT.

The chain joins TRBV10-1 to TRBJ2-2; TRBD2 matches 8 bases. CDR3 length: 16 amino acids. V dropped 4 bases and J dropped 4; count of bases not matched to a gene: 8. Germline V gene data show CDR1 as WNHNN and CDR2 as SYGVQD (reference sequence). The CDR3 bases are TGCGCCAGCAGTGGCGGCCAGCGGGAGAGCACCGGGGAGCTGTTTTTT. Translating it yields CASSGGQRESTGELFF.

This clone was observed once. The chain has TRBV7-9 and TRBJ1-1, with 7 bases aligning to TRBD1. The CDR3 totals 15 residues. Germline V gene data show CDR1 as SEHNR and CDR2 as FQNEAQ (reference sequence). Trimming took 1 base from V and 3 from J; bases not matched to a gene: 5. The CDR3 DNA reads as TGTGCCAGCAGCTTAGGCGGGCAGGGGGACACTGAAGCTTTCTTT. It yields the protein CASSLGGQGDTEAFF.

The chain joins TRBV6-5 to TRBJ1-5; D is possibly TRBD1 (6 bases). Trimming cost V 6 bases and J 9 bases, with 15 bases left between them. This CDR3 contains 13 residues. CDR1 MNHEY and CDR2 SVGAGI come from the germline V gene. CDR3 protein: CASRSGDRGPQHF. The CDR3 DNA sequence: TGTGCCAGCAGATCAGGGGACCGAGGGCCCCAGCATTTT.

The CDR3 loop reads CASNPRTGARDTQYF. The DNA for the CDR3 is TGTGCCAGCAACCCTAGGACAGGGGCGAGAGATACGCAGTATTTT. J is TRBJ2-3 and V is TRBV7-9, with 9 nucleotides matching TRBD1. V lost 7 bases to trimming and J lost 5 bases; unmatched junction nucleotides: 10. The CDR3 totals 15 residues. Germline lookup yields CDR1 SEHNR and CDR2 FQNEAQ (reference sequence).

The rearrangement uses TRBV6-5 and TRBJ2-7; D may be TRBD2 (6 bases). The CDR3 covers 15 residues. V was cut by 6 bases and J by 6 bases, with 21 bases left in between. The germline V gene encodes CDR1 MNHEY and CDR2 SVGAGI. CDR3 in DNA: TGTGCCAGCAGACCCCCGGAGGGGCCCTCATCCGAGCAGTACTTC. It specifies CASRPPEGPSSEQYF.

V is TRBV7-8 and J is TRBJ2-7; the match to TRBD1 covers 8 bases. Germline-derived CDR1 and CDR2 are SGHVS and FQNEAQ. This CDR3 is built from 14 residues. J lost 7 bases, V lost 1 base, and 6 bases had no gene match. The CDR3 protein is CASSLGTGSGEQYF. CDR3 DNA sequence: TGTGCCAGCAGCTTAGGGACAGGGTCCGGGGAGCAGTACTTC.

The V call is TRBV11-2, the J call TRBJ2-7; D is uncertain. This CDR3 comprises 11 residues. The V end lost 3 bases, the J end lost 7 bases, and 7 bases lay between the germline ends. CDR1 is SGHAT and CDR2 is FQNNGV in the germline V gene. CDR3 protein: CASSFRGEQYF. Here the CDR3 DNA reads TGTGCCAGCAGCTTTCGCGGAGAGCAGTACTTC.

The gene calls are TRBV4-1 and TRBJ2-1; 7 bases are a match to TRBD1. Germline loops: CDR1 MGHRA, CDR2 YSYEKL. V was pared by 7 bases and J by 0 bases, with 6 bases of the junction left unmatched. CDR3 size: 15 residues. The CDR3 DNA is TGCGCCAGCACAAAGGGGGCGAGCTCCTACAATGAGCAGTTCTTC. Translating it yields CASTKGASSYNEQFF.

V and J are TRBV29-1 and TRBJ2-2; TRBD1 might be the D (5 bases). Per germline, CDR1 SQVTM and CDR2 ANQGSEA. CDR3 size: 15 residues. The germline V and J ends were trimmed by 6 bases and 6 bases, with 20 bases remaining between them. CDR3 DNA: TGCAGCGTCGGCAGGGTGGGATTTTCGGCCGGGGAGCTGTTTTTT. It translates to CSVGRVGFSAGELFF.

The V and J genes are TRBV5-1 and TRBJ1-1; D possibly corresponds to TRBD1 (5 bases). V gave up 4 bases and J gave up 3 bases, with 19 bases separating them. This CDR3 contains 16 residues. Germline CDR1 is SGHRS and CDR2 is YFSETQ. CDR3 sequence: CASSLGVGGSDTEAFF. CDR3 nucleotides: TGCGCCAGCAGCCTCGGTGTCGGGGGAAGTGACACTGAAGCTTTCTTT.

As DNA, the CDR3 is TGTGCCAGCAGCTCGGGACTAGCGGGAGGGCCGGAGGAGACCCAGTACTTC. It yields the protein CASSSGLAGGPEETQYF. V gene TRBV9 combines with J gene TRBJ2-5, with 16 nucleotides matching TRBD2. The CDR3 runs to 17 residues. V was clipped by 4 bases and J by 5 bases; unmatched bases: 8. The germline V gene encodes CDR1 SGDLS and CDR2 YYNGEE.

This chain connects TRBV7-2 to TRBJ2-5; 7 nucleotides line up with TRBD1. CDR3 size: 15 residues. CDR1 and CDR2 from the germline V gene are SGHTA and FQGNSA. V shed 5 bases, J shed 2 bases, and the junction held 8 bases outside the gene matches. The CDR3 sequence is CASSPGQNLQETQYF. CDR3 DNA: TGTGCCAGCAGCCCGGGACAGAACCTACAAGAGACCCAGTACTTC.

The V gene is TRBV5-1, the J gene TRBJ2-3, with 8 bases that match TRBD1. The CDR3 totals 13 residues. Trimming cost V 5 bases and J 6 bases; bases outside gene matches: 5. The germline V gene encodes CDR1 SGHRS and CDR2 YFSETQ. DNA of the CDR3: TGCGCCAGCAGGACAGGGGCCTTGGATACGCAGTATTTT. Protein sequence: CASRTGALDTQYF.

The V call is TRBV2, the J call TRBJ2-5; D possibly corresponds to TRBD1 (6 bases). The CDR3 length is 14 residues. Germline CDR1 and CDR2: SNHLY and FYNNEI. Trimming took off 2 bases at V and 4 bases at J, with 11 bases between the two ends. CDR3 residues: CASSESRGGETQYF. The CDR3 DNA is TGTGCCAGCAGTGAAAGCAGGGGCGGAGAGACCCAGTACTTC.

The J gene is TRBJ1-4, the V gene TRBV20-1; D unresolved. The V and J ends lost 5 bases and 11 bases respectively, with 9 bases between them. CDR3 length: 10 amino acids. Germline values: CDR1 DFQATT, CDR2 SNEGSKA (reference sequence). The CDR3 bases are TGCAGTGCTCCCGGTCGGAAACTGTTTTTT. Encoded protein: CSAPGRKLFF.